This TCR beta chain emerged from a study of T cell responses to AZD1222 COVID-19 vaccine. Across the study: Investigators merged groups given second doses at roughly 4 or roughly 12 weeks.

Regarding this clone: As yet, its antigen is unknown.

CDR1 is KGHSH and CDR2 is LQKENI in the germline V gene. Trimming removed 2 bases at V and 3 bases at J, with 22 bases between. This CDR3 is built from 18 residues. Findings and caveats of the study: Reportedly, close to half of spike-specific TCRs are directed against unmutated variant regions.

Profiling relied on immunoSEQ multiplex PCR, and the TCRdb table lists in-frame clones only, not all of them. The sample yields 100,000 or so clones, more than 75% seen once. The chain uses TRBV18 and TRBJ1-2, with a tentative D call TRBD1 (5 bases). This TCR derives from an adult in good health. This sample comprised peripheral blood, obtained on day 0 of AZD1222 vaccination. The CDR3 nucleotides read TGTGCCAGCTCACCAAGTACCGACAGTTCCCCATCCCACTATGGCTACACCTTC. Its protein product is CASSPSTDSSPSHYGYTF. The complete variable domain, with remaining parts taken from reference TRBV18 and TRBJ1-2, reads NAGVMQNPRHLVRRRGQEARLRCSPMKGHSHVYWYRQLPEEGLKFMVYLQKENIIDESGMPKERFSAEFPKEGPSILRIQQVVRGDSAAYFCASSPSTDSSPSHYGYTFGSGTRLTVV.